Each of the 28 T cell receptor beta chains below was sequenced from the same sample in a study of blood T cell repertoires in COVID-19. Profiling relied on immunoSEQ multiplex PCR, and the TCRdb table lists in-frame clones only, not all of them. The sample contains more than 50,000 clones, about nine tenths of which appear only once. The sequenced sample consisted of peripheral blood. The receptors stem from a human donor with active COVID-19. The donor label of this sample is uncertain.

V is TRBV4-1 and J is TRBJ2-3; TRBD2 agrees at 16 bases. V trimming: 6 bases; J trimming: 4 bases; junction bases outside the gene matches: 7. Germline V gene sequence: CDR1 MGHRA, CDR2 YSYEKL. The CDR3 loop spans 17 amino acids. CDR3: CASSPGLAGGWSDTQYF. In nucleotides, the CDR3 is TGCGCCAGCAGTCCGGGACTAGCGGGAGGGTGGTCAGATACGCAGTATTTT.

The chain recombines TRBV6-2 or TRBV6-3 with TRBJ2-5; D possibly corresponds to TRBD2 (5 bases). The CDR3 totals 13 residues. Trimming took 4 bases from V and 5 from J, leaving 11 bases between them. Looked up from germline, CDR1 is MNHEY and CDR2 is SVGEGT. The CDR3 DNA reads as TGTGCCAGCAGTTCAGCGGCGAGTGAGACCCAGTACTTC. Protein sequence: CASSSAASETQYF.

As for this clone: A junction end diverges from the germline sequence, so it may reflect a read error. The chain couples TRBV5-6 to TRBJ1-1, with D uncertain. This CDR3 region has 15 residues. Looked up from germline, CDR1 is SGHDT and CDR2 is YYEEEE. The CDR3 here is CASSSDGGGNAEAFF. As DNA, the CDR3 is TGTGCCAGCAGCTCGGACGGCGGCGGGAACGCTGAAGCTTTCTTT.

The gene calls are TRBV7-9 and TRBJ1-4; D might be TRBD1 (5 bases). CDR3 length equals 18 residues. Germline CDR1 and CDR2: SEHNR and FQNEAQ (reference sequence). V was clipped by 3 bases and J by 2 bases, with 19 bases between them. DNA for the CDR3: TGTGCCAGCAGCTTTGGCGGTCAGGGTAGTCGGACTAATGAAAAACTGTTTTTT. Translated, it gives CASSFGGQGSRTNEKLFF.

V and J are TRBV27 and TRBJ1-1, with D tentatively TRBD1 (5 bases). V shed 2 bases and J shed 1 base, with 8 bases lying between them. There are 14 residues in the CDR3. Germline V CDR1 and CDR2: MNHEY, SMNVEV (reference sequence). CDR3 sequence: CASSLRGKNTEAFF. CDR3 DNA: TGTGCCAGCAGTTTACGGGGGAAGAACACTGAAGCTTTCTTT.

The chain links TRBV11-1 to TRBJ2-1; possibly TRBD1 for D (7 bases). The CDR3 covers 14 residues. CDR1 and CDR2 from the germline V gene are SGHAT and FQDESV (reference sequence). Trimming took 8 bases from V and 5 from J, leaving 16 bases between them. CDR3 in DNA: TGTGCCAGCGCCGGGGAGGACAGGAACAATGAGCAGTTCTTC. It specifies CASAGEDRNNEQFF.

The CDR3 spells CASSLYSTGFNEKLFF. The CDR3 DNA is TGTGCCAGCAGTTTATATTCGACAGGGTTTAATGAAAAACTGTTTTTT. V and J are TRBV27 and TRBJ1-4, with 7 bases fitting TRBD1. Germline-derived CDR1 and CDR2 are MNHEY and SMNVEV (reference sequence). V was pared by 1 base and J by 4 bases, with 6 bases of the junction left unmatched. This CDR3 comprises 16 residues.

The J gene is TRBJ2-2, the V gene TRBV27; possible D gene TRBD2, 6 bases. CDR3 length: 15 residues. The germline V gene encodes CDR1 MNHEY and CDR2 SMNVEV (reference sequence). Trimming pared 8 bases from V and 4 bases from J, leaving 17 bases between. The CDR3 here is CASGFGGPGTGELFF. The CDR3 nucleotides are TGTGCCAGCGGATTCGGGGGTCCGGGCACCGGGGAGCTGTTTTTT.

V is TRBV9 and J is TRBJ2-2; TRBD1 matches at 8 bases. Germline trimming cut 3 bases from V and 4 bases from J; bases unmatched to any gene: 8. Germline assignment: CDR1 SGDLS and CDR2 YYNGEE. This CDR3 contains 16 residues. The CDR3 spells CASSAYRGSSTGELFF. DNA for the CDR3: TGTGCCAGCAGCGCATACAGGGGGTCTAGCACCGGGGAGCTGTTTTTT.

This chain joins TRBV27 and TRBJ1-5; D is perhaps TRBD1 (6 bases). Per the germline V gene, CDR1 is MNHEY and CDR2 is SMNVEV (reference sequence). This CDR3 region has 13 residues. The V end lost 2 bases, the J end lost 6 bases, and 8 bases lay between the germline ends. CDR3 in amino acids: CASSLRGIQPQHF. The CDR3 DNA reads TGTGCCAGCAGTTTAAGGGGGATTCAGCCCCAGCATTTT.

The V call is TRBV3-1 (or the pseudogene TRBV3-2), the J call TRBJ2-7, with 13 positions matching TRBD2. With 4 bases clipped from V and 4 bases from J, the junction kept 7 bases outside the gene matches. Germline V lookup: CDR1 LGHDT, CDR2 YNNKEL (reference sequence). This CDR3 has 16 amino acids. The CDR3 DNA is TGTGCCAGCAGCCCGCGGACTAGCGGGAGTCCTTACGAGCAGTACTTC. Encoded protein: CASSPRTSGSPYEQYF.

The chain uses TRBV4-2 and TRBJ1-4, with a possible D match to TRBD1 (5 bases). Trimming took off 0 bases at V and 11 bases at J, with 7 bases between the two ends. Germline lookup yields CDR1 LGHNA and CDR2 YNFKEQ. The CDR3 totals 12 residues. The CDR3 protein is CASSQEGVKLFF. In DNA form, the CDR3 reads TGTGCCAGCAGCCAAGAAGGGGTGAAACTGTTTTTT.

The CDR3 loop is CASTPDTRTMNTEAFF. CDR3 sequence (DNA): TGTGCCAGCACCCCGGACACAAGGACCATGAACACTGAAGCTTTCTTT. The V gene is TRBV5-4, the J gene TRBJ1-1; possible D gene TRBD1, 5 bases. The V gene's germline CDR1 is SGHNT and CDR2 YYREEE (reference sequence). CDR3 length: 16 residues. The ends were cut back, 6 bases at V and 0 bases at J, with 18 bases in the middle.

V and J are TRBV11-3 and TRBJ2-1, with 9 nucleotides matching TRBD1. CDR3 length: 15 amino acids. With 5 bases clipped from V and 6 bases from J, the junction kept 8 bases outside the gene matches. Germline lookup yields CDR1 SGHNT and CDR2 YENEEA. CDR3 protein: CASSKTGTGSNEQFF. The CDR3 DNA is TGTGCCAGCAGCAAGACCGGGACAGGGTCCAATGAGCAGTTCTTC.

The J gene is TRBJ2-7, the V gene TRBV10-2, with 7 bases aligning to TRBD2. The CDR3 consists of 17 residues. Trimming cost V 2 bases and J 0 bases; bases outside gene matches: 10. Germline CDR1 is WSHSY and CDR2 is SAAADI. The DNA for the CDR3 is TGCGCCAGCAGTGAGGGGGGGGTGAGAATCCTCTCCTACGAGCAGTACTTC. Its translation is CASSEGGVRILSYEQYF.

This chain joins TRBV19 and TRBJ2-1; TRBD2 matches at 14 bases. Germline values: CDR1 LNHDA, CDR2 SQIVND (reference sequence). The CDR3 has 14 residues. The ends lost 6 bases at V and 6 bases at J; junction bases unmatched: 1. CDR3 protein: CASSGTSGSNEQFF. For the CDR3, the DNA is TGTGCCAGTAGCGGGACTAGCGGGAGCAATGAGCAGTTCTTC.

The chain uses TRBV21-1 and TRBJ2-3; the D call TRBD1 from the table was never checked on the DNA. TRBV21-1 is an annotated pseudogene. The CDR3 contains 18 residues. The CDR3 region is CASSKRNREFTSTDTQYF. The CDR3 DNA sequence: TGTGCCAGCAGCAAAAGAAACAGGGAGTTTACTAGCACAGATACGCAGTATTTT.

The V call is TRBV6-5, the J call TRBJ1-5, with D hard to call. Trimming left V 3 bases short and J 2 bases short, with 14 bases between. This CDR3 is built from 16 residues. In germline, CDR1 is MNHEY, CDR2 SVGAGI. CDR3 coding DNA: TGTGCCAGCAGTTATCGGGCCCCGGAGGGCAATCAGCCCCAGCATTTT. Translation gives CASSYRAPEGNQPQHF.

This clone was found once. The chain joins TRBV27 to TRBJ2-2; D gene uncertain. The germline V gene encodes CDR1 MNHEY and CDR2 SMNVEV (reference sequence). V gave up 6 bases and J gave up 4 bases, with 15 bases separating them. The CDR3 is 15 residues long. The CDR3 protein is CASSYRTPSTGELFF. DNA of the CDR3: TGTGCCAGCAGCTATCGAACCCCGAGCACCGGGGAGCTGTTTTTT.

V is TRBV11-2 and J is TRBJ1-4; D unresolved. From germline, CDR1 is SGHAT and CDR2 FQNNGV. This CDR3 contains 14 residues. The V end was cut by 6 bases, the J end by 4 bases, with 12 bases between. This chain's CDR3 is CASRPDGNNEKLFF. For the CDR3, the DNA is TGTGCCAGCAGACCGGACGGGAATAATGAAAAACTGTTTTTT.

DNA for the CDR3: TGTGCCAGCAGCTTAGCAGGAGCGGCTTCCTACAATGAGCAGTTCTTC. Amino acids: CASSLAGAASYNEQFF. This sequence joins TRBV7-8 and TRBJ2-1; possible D gene TRBD2, 5 bases. The CDR3 covers 16 residues. V dropped 0 bases and J dropped 1 base, with 10 bases sitting between them. The germline V gene has CDR1 SGHVS and CDR2 FQNEAQ.

This clone was recorded only once. This chain uses TRBV28 with TRBJ2-1; 13 bases match TRBD2. After removal of 10 bases from V and 8 bases from J, the junction contained 5 bases not matched to a gene. Germline V lookup: CDR1 MDHEN, CDR2 SYDVKM. The CDR3 extends over 13 amino acids. The CDR3 bases are TGTGCCACCGGACTAGCGGGAGTCTATGAGCAGTTCTTC. This sequence encodes CATGLAGVYEQFF. Filled out from reference TRBV28 and TRBJ2-1, the complete variable domain reads DVKVTQSSRYLVKRTGEKVFLECVQDMDHENMFWYRQDPGLGLRLIYFSYDVKMKEKGDIPEGYSVSREKKERFSLILESASTNQTSMYLCATGLAGVYEQFFGPGTRLTVL.

This chain uses TRBV27 with TRBJ1-2; 10 positions agree with TRBD1. Trimming at V came to 5 bases and at J to 9 bases, leaving 6 bases not matched to a gene. Germline CDR1 reads MNHEY; CDR2 reads SMNVEV (reference sequence). The CDR3 contains 13 residues. CDR3 protein: CASSIGTGDRYTF. In DNA, the CDR3 is TGTGCCAGCAGTATCGGGACAGGGGATCGCTACACCTTC.

The gene calls are TRBV6-5 and TRBJ2-7, with D unclear. With 7 bases removed from V and 2 bases from J, the gap between germline ends came to 12 bases. The CDR3 contains 13 residues. Germline CDR1 reads MNHEY; CDR2 reads SVGAGI. The CDR3 sequence: CASTLLDTYEQYF. In DNA, the CDR3 is TGTGCCAGCACCCTATTAGATACCTACGAGCAGTACTTC.

This clone was detected a few times. V gene TRBV7-2 combines with J gene TRBJ1-2; 9 bases line up with TRBD1. Trimming removed 4 bases from V and 6 bases from J; junction bases left unmatched: 9. Germline loops: CDR1 SGHTA, CDR2 FQGNSA. The CDR3 consists of 15 residues. In nucleotides, the CDR3 is TGTGCCAGCAGCTCGACGCGCGGGACAGGGAATGGCTACACCTTC. It yields the protein CASSSTRGTGNGYTF.

This chain joins TRBV29-1 and TRBJ1-2; D possibly corresponds to TRBD1 (5 bases). This CDR3 comprises 11 residues. Germline CDR1 SQVTM, CDR2 ANQGSEA. The V end lost 7 bases, the J end lost 4 bases, and 10 bases lay between the germline ends. The CDR3 spells CSASRGYGYTF. CDR3 in DNA: TGCAGCGCCAGTAGGGGCTATGGCTACACCTTC.

This chain connects TRBV3-1 (or the pseudogene TRBV3-2) to TRBJ2-2; TRBD2 agrees at 11 bases. The CDR3 has 21 residues. Trimming cost V 0 bases and J 3 bases; bases outside gene matches: 15. Germline CDR1 LGHDT, CDR2 YNNKEL (reference sequence). The CDR3: CASSQDFAESQTSGDTGELFF. In nucleotides, the CDR3 is TGTGCCAGCAGCCAAGATTTCGCAGAATCTCAGACTAGCGGGGACACCGGGGAGCTGTTTTTT.

The DNA of the CDR3 is TGTGCCAGCAGTGGAGGCGAACTCGGTCATGAGCAGTTCTTC. As protein: CASSGGELGHEQFF. The chain uses TRBV6-2 or TRBV6-3 and TRBJ2-1, with D maybe TRBD2 (5 bases). This CDR3 has 14 residues. With 5 bases removed from V and 8 bases from J, the gap between germline ends came to 16 bases. The germline gives CDR1 MNHEY, CDR2 SVGEGT.